This T cell receptor beta chain originates from a study of shared clonotypes between healthy human individuals. Study details: There were three CD4 naive, three CD4 memory, two CD8 naive and one CD8 memory plates per donor.

This CDR3 comprises 13 residues. Trimming removed 6 bases at V and 0 bases at J, with 9 bases between. Germline V gene data show CDR1 as MNHEY and CDR2 as SVGAGI. At deep level, the assay was performed. Generated by immunoSEQ multiplex PCR, the TCRdb table keeps only in-frame clones and is missing some. The repertoire consists of about 2.2 million clones, with about 94% occurring once and the leading ten covering about 1.6%. Naive CD8 cells were CD45RO-negative, positively selected for CCR7, excluding terminally differentiated effector memory CD45RA+ cells. All donors qualified as healthy HIV-negative adults and had experienced no recent acute infections or vaccinations.

V usage is TRBV6-5 and J usage is TRBJ2-7, with D unclear. This sequence was found in a man aged 18 to 35 in good health. Some clones in this sample may be carry-over from other donors' samples. What was sequenced was naive CD8+ T cells from PBMCs. The CDR3: CASSHTASYEQYF. The CDR3 DNA is TGTGCCAGCAGCCACACCGCCTCCTACGAGCAGTACTTC.